This TCR beta chain was sequenced during a study of blood T cell repertoires in COVID-19. Study-level background: T cells, B-cell-depleted T cells, or PBMCs supplied cDNA or gDNA.

The table came from immunoSEQ multiplex PCR; TCRdb's copy has only in-frame clones and leaves some out. This table holds about 70,000 clones, around 87% found once. The ends lost 0 bases at V and 4 bases at J; junction bases unmatched: 2. The germline gives CDR1 SGDLS, CDR2 YYNGEE. CDR3 length equals 14 residues. This clone was counted between two and nine times. Different DNA sequences within this sample yield the same CDR3. The chain links TRBV9 to TRBJ1-1; TRBD1 matches at 8 bases. The source is a woman younger than 35 with acute or convalescent COVID-19. Sequencing input: peripheral blood. CDR3 residues: CASSVGTGSTEAFF. The CDR3, as DNA: TGTGCCAGCAGCGTAGGGACAGGGTCCACTGAAGCTTTCTTT.